These T cell receptor beta chains were read from a single sample in a study of shared clonotypes between healthy human individuals. The method was immunoSEQ multiplex PCR; TCRdb's version includes in-frame clones alone and lacks a portion of them. This table has around 600,000 clones, 85% to 95% appearing once. Sequencing input: naive CD8+ T cells sorted from blood. These receptors came from a woman aged 30 to 39 in good health. Both conserved end residues are part of each CDR3. D genes are given only for firm matches. Clone size appears in some rows only: once, few, many, or a class for an expanded clone.

. | TRBJ2-7 | TRBV29-1 | few | TGCAGCGTTGTGGAGGGGGCAAACGAGCAGTACTTC | CSVVEGANEQYF
TRBD1 | TRBJ2-7 | TRBV28 | . | TGTGCCAGCAGTTCCAGGACAGGGGGCTACGAGCAGTACTTC | CASSSRTGGYEQYF
TRBD1 | TRBJ2-3 | TRBV7-6 | . | TGTGCCAGCAGCCCCGGACAGGGGGCATTTACGCAGTATTTT | CASSPGQGAFTQYF
TRBD1 | TRBJ2-6 | TRBV2 | . | TGTGCCAGCAGGTGGGACAGGGTCTCTGGGGCCAACGTCCTGACTTTC | CASRWDRVSGANVLTF
. | TRBJ2-2 | TRBV6-6 | . | TGTGCCAGCAGTCTCGGACCGAACACCGGGGAGCTGTTTTTT | CASSLGPNTGELFF
. | TRBJ2-1 | TRBV2 | . | TGTGCCAGCAGGGGGCTGAGGCCTGAGCAGTTCTTC | CASRGLRPEQFF
TRBD2 | TRBJ2-7 | TRBV10-3 | . | TGTGCCATCAGTGAGTCGGTTAACCGACTAGCGGGGGAGGGCTACGAGCAGTACTTC | CAISESVNRLAGEGYEQYF
. | TRBJ1-3 | TRBV27 | . | TGTGCCAGCAGTTTAAGGCGAGGGTCAGGAAACACCATATATTTT | CASSLRRGSGNTIYF
. | TRBJ2-7 | TRBV11-2 | . | TGTGCCAGCAGCAGAGACCCCCTCTACGAGCAGTACTTC | CASSRDPLYEQYF
TRBD1 | TRBJ2-2 | TRBV28 | . | TGTGCCAGCAGTCGACAGGGGGCTCTAGTCGGGGAGCTGTTTTTT | CASSRQGALVGELFF
. | TRBJ2-7 | TRBV11-2 | . | TGTGCCAGCAGCTTAGTTCCGGTGCAGGCCTCGTACGAGCAGTACTTC | CASSLVPVQASYEQYF
. | TRBJ1-1 | TRBV27 | once | TGTGCCAGCAGTGGGCAGAGTTACACTGAAGCTTTCTTT | CASSGQSYTEAFF
. | TRBJ2-7 | TRBV7-6 | . | TGTGCCAGCAGCTTAGACACCTTCCCCTCCTACGAGCAGTACTTC | CASSLDTFPSYEQYF